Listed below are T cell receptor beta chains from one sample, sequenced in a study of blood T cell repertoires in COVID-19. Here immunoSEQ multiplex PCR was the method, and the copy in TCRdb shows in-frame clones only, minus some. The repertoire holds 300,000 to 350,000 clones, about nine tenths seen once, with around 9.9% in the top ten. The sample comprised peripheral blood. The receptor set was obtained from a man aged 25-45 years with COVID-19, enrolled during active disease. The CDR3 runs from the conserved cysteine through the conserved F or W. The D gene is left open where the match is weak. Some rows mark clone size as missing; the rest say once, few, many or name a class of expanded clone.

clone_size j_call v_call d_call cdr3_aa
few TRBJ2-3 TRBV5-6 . CASSLAEGATQYF
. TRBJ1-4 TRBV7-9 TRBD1 CASSLGQGSMDEKLFF
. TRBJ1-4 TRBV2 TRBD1 CASSDPGQGTTNEKLFF
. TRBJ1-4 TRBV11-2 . CASSPPGATNEKLFF
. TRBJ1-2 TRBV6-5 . CASSYWGVSAYGYTF
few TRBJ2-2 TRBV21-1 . CASSARGLDTGELFF
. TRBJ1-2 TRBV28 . CASSFSSYGYTF
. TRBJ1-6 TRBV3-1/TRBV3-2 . CASSQEGARSPLHF
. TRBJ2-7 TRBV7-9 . CASSLGEQEQYF
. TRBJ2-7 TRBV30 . CALNEQYF
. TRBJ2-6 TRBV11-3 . CASSHGGSGANVLTF
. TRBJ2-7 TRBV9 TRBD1 CASSVASAGGPVYEQYF
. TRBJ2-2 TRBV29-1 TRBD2 CSALTRREGPGELFF
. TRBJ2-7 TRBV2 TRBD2 CASNFVAGGYEQYF
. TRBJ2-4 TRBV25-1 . CASKGGWGKNIQYF
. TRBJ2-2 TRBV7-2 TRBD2 CASSLRAGGNTGELFF
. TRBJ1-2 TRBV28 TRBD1 CASSPDRASYGYTF
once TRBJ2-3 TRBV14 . CASSQDRTTSTDTQYF
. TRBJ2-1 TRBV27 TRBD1 CASSTLGTGIHEQFF
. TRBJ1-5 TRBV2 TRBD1 CASSDGTGGVNQPQHF
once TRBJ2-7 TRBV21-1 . CASLPDGRSASGGPLYEQYF
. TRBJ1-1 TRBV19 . CASNEGGTEAFF
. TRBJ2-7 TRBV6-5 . CASSYSSVSYEQYF
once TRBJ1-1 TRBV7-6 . CASSLTEQGAVFF
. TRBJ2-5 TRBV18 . CASSRLANPGETQYF
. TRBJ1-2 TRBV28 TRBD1 CASSSPGGYGYTF
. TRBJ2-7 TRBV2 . CASSESEVLGPHF
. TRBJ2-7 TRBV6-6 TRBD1 CASSYSLTGGLYEQYF
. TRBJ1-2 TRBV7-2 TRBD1 CASSPRTGRDYGYTF
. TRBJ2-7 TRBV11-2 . CASSLGGGANSYEQYF
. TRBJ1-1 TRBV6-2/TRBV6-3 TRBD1 CASSYSRGGRGNTEAFF
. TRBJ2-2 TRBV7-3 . CASSFLVTGELFF
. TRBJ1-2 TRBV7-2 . CASSFSTQGWAGYTF
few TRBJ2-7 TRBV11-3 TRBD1 CASSSPRTGIYEQYF
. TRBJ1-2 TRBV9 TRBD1 CASSPRTGTGNGYTF
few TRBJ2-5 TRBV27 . CASSLRQAETQYF
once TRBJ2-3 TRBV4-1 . CASSSLEVGTDTQYF
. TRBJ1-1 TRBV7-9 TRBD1 CASSFRIGTGGPNTEAFF
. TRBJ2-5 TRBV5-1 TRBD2 CASSHGTSEYPPYF
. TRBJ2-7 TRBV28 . CASYAGASYEQYF
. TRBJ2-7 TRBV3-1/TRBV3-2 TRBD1 CASSQGTGTTYEQYF
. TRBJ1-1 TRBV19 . CASRVVSDMNTEAFF
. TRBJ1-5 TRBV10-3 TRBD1 CAISADRVNQPQHF
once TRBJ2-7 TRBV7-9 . CASIVEGGSDEQYF
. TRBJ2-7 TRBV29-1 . CSAGAGASYEQYF
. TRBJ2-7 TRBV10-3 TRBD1 CAISEGAGGIYEQYF
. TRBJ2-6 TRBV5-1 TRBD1 CASSLVGGTGANVLTF
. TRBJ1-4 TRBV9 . CASSVAGRLATNEKLFF
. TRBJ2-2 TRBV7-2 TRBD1 CASSYAGTGGGELFF
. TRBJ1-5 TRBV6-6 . CASRQGQYSNQPQHF
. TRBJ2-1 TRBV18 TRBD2 CASSPLKGASGGAGGYNEQFF
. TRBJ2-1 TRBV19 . CASSTMGLYTYNEQFF
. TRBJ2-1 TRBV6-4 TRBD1 CASSDSAGTGGNEQFF
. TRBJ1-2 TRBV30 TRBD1 CAWTRQGATYGYTF
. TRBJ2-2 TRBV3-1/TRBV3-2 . CASSPQLQGRELFF